This T cell receptor beta chain was recovered during a study of cytomegalovirus exposure and HLA in healthy donors. Per the germline V gene, CDR1 is MNHEY and CDR2 is SMNVEV (reference sequence). The CDR3 has 20 amino acids. The trim removed 4 bases at V and 0 bases at J, leaving 11 bases unmatched. The sample holds a few counts of this clone. Amplification used 60 Vbeta primers and 13 Jbeta primers. Here immunoSEQ multiplex PCR was the method, and the copy in TCRdb shows in-frame clones only, minus some. The table lists fewer than 200,000 clones, roughly 80% of them singletons, with 1.3% in the top ten.

The specimen was PBMCs. This chain uses TRBV27 with TRBJ2-6; 11 bases fit TRBD1. This sequence originates from a woman aged 45-60 years in good health and CMV-seronegative. The CDR3 sequence is CASSSRDRGYLSSGANVLTF. The DNA of the CDR3 is TGTGCCAGCAGTTCTCGGGACAGGGGGTACCTAAGCTCTGGGGCCAACGTCCTGACTTTC.